This record concerns one T cell receptor beta chain sequence. Germline CDR1 reads SQVTM; CDR2 reads ANQGSEA. The V and J ends lost 2 bases and 0 bases, in that order; junction bases with no gene match: 6. The CDR3 loop spans 15 amino acids. The sample originates from a study of cytotoxic CD8 clonotypes in ibrutinib-treated CLL. TCRdb keeps only in-frame clones here, not all; method: immunoSEQ multiplex PCR. The table has a few hundred thousand clones, about 80% seen once; the top ten hold over 5.5%. Sequences were derived from PBMCs, sampled before ibrutinib treatment. This TCR was recovered from a human donor with chronic lymphocytic leukemia. The chain couples TRBV29-1 to TRBJ2-7; the match to TRBD1 covers 8 bases. The CDR3 sequence is CSVETSDRASYEQYF. The CDR3 coding sequence is TGCAGCGTTGAAACTTCGGACAGGGCCTCCTACGAGCAGTACTTC.